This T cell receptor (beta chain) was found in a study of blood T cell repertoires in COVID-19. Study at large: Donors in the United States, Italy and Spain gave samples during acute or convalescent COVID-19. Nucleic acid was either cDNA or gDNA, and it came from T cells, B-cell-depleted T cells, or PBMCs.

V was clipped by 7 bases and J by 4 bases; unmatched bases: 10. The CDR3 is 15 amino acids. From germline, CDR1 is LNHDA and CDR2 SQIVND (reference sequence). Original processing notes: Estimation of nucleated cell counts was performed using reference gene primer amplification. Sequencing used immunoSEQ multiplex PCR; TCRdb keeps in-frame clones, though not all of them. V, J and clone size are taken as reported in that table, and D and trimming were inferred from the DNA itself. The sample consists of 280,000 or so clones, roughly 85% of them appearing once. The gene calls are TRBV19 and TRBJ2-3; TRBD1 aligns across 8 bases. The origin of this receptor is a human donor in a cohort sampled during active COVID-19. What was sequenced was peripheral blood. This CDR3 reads CASTGQGGMSDTQYF. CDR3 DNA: TGTGCCAGTACCGGACAGGGTGGAATGTCAGATACGCAGTATTTT. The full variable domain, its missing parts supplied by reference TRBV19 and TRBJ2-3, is DGGITQSPKYLFRKEGQNVTLSCEQNLNHDAMYWYRQDPGQGLRLIYYSQIVNDFQKGDIAEGYSVSREKKESFPLTVTSAQKNPTAFYLCASTGQGGMSDTQYFGPGTRLTVL.